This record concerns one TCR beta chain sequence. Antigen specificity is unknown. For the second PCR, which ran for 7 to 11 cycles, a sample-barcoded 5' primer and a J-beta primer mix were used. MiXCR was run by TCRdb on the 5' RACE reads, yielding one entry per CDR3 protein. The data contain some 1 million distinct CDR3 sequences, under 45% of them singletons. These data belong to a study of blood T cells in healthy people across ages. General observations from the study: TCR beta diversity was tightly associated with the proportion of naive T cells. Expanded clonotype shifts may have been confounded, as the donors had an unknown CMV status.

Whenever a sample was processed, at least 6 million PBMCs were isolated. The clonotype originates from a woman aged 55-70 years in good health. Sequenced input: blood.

CDR3 nucleotide sequence: TGCAGTGCTCAGCCCCAAGGACTGCCGTACTTC. It is translated as CSAQPQGLPYF. This chain connects TRBV20-1 to TRBJ2-5; TRBD2 is a possible D gene (5 bases). CDR3 size: 11 residues. Germline CDR1 reads DFQATT; CDR2 reads SNEGSKA (reference sequence). Trimming took off 5 bases at V and 13 bases at J, with 17 bases between the two ends.